This T cell receptor beta chain was captured by sequencing in a study of graft-versus-host responses after intestinal transplantation. Study in general: Multivisceral, liver-intestinal, or isolated intestinal grafts went to recipients. Overall study findings and caveats: Early post-transplant declines in HvG were associated with peak levels of circulating GvH clones. GvH clones appeared in recipient marrow, some first in ileum or blood. In patients with graft-donor T cell macrochimerism, allograft graft-versus-host to host-versus-graft clonal ratios were high.

Repertoires were generated with immunoSEQ multiplex PCR, while TCRdb's copy carries only in-frame clones and drops some. Of tens of thousands of clones in the sample, approximately 94% were seen once. CDR3 length: 14 residues. Germline trimming cut 4 bases from V and 7 bases from J; bases unmatched to any gene: 7. Germline values: CDR1 LGHNA, CDR2 YSLEER. A word on this clone: Its antigen is not identified.

The V gene is TRBV4-3, the J gene TRBJ2-7, with 10 bases that match TRBD1. Sequencing used unstimulated CD8+ T cells sorted from spleen or lymph node cells, obtained before intestinal transplant. The source is a human donor who received an intestinal transplant. The CDR3, as DNA: TGCGCCAGCAGCCCAGGGGGACAGGGGTGGGAGCAGTACTTC. Its protein is CASSPGGQGWEQYF.